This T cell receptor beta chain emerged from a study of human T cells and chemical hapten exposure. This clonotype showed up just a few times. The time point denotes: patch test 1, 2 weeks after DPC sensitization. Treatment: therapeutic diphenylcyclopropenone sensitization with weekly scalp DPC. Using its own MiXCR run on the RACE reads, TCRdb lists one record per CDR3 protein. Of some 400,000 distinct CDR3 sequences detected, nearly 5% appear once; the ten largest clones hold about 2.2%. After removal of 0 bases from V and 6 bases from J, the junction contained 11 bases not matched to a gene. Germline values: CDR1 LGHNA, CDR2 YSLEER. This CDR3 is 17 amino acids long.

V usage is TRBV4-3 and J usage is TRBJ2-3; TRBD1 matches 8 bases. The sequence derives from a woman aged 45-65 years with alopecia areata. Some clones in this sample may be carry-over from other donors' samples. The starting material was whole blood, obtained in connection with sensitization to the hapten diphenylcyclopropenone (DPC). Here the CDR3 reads CASSQDPQGALLDTQYF. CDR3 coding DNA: TGCGCCAGCAGCCAAGATCCCCAGGGGGCTTTGTTGGATACGCAGTATTTT.